A single sample gave rise to the 9 T cell receptor beta chains below, sequenced in a study. TCRdb processed the 5' RACE reads anew with MiXCR; each CDR3 protein has one entry. The sample has roughly 50,000 distinct CDR3 sequences, approximately 25% seen once. Sequencing was performed on tumor-infiltrating naive CD4+ T cells sorted from the breast tumor. Subset: naive CD4+ T cells, CD4+CD45RA+CD25-. All receptors come from a female donor with breast cancer.

The rearrangement uses TRBV24-1 and TRBJ1-2; 7 bases map to TRBD1. Germline trimming cut 4 bases from V and 2 bases from J; bases unmatched to any gene: 3. Germline loops: CDR1 KGHDR, CDR2 SFDVKD. This CDR3 comprises 14 residues. Here the CDR3 reads CATSEGTENYGYTF. CDR3 DNA sequence: TGTGCCACCAGTGAGGGGACAGAGAACTATGGCTACACCTTC.

V is TRBV20-1 and J is TRBJ2-5; D is unresolved. The CDR3 length is 12 residues. Germline V lookup: CDR1 DFQATT, CDR2 SNEGSKA (reference sequence). With 6 bases removed from V and 1 base from J, the gap between germline ends came to 9 bases. The CDR3 protein is CSATIRQETQYF. The DNA of the CDR3 is TGCAGTGCGACGATCCGCCAAGAGACCCAGTACTTC.

This clonotype has more than one count but fewer than ten. This sequence joins TRBV20-1 and TRBJ1-1; no definite D call. This CDR3 spans 12 amino acids. V was shortened by 5 bases and J by 5 bases, with 12 bases between the two germline ends. Germline CDR1 reads DFQATT; CDR2 reads SNEGSKA (reference sequence). The CDR3 here is CSAYKYRTEAFF. In DNA form, the CDR3 reads TGCAGTGCTTACAAATATAGGACTGAAGCTTTCTTT.

V is TRBV5-4 and J is TRBJ2-5, with 9 bases that match TRBD1. V was clipped by 6 bases and J by 3 bases; unmatched bases: 9. Germline assignment: CDR1 SGHNT and CDR2 YYREEE (reference sequence). This CDR3 region has 15 residues. CDR3 in DNA: TGTGCCAGCACCGAAAACAGGGGGCTTAAAGAGACCCAGTACTTC. Protein sequence: CASTENRGLKETQYF.

V gene TRBV7-8 combines with J gene TRBJ1-1, with 10 positions matching TRBD1. V lost 5 bases, J lost 4 bases, and 7 bases stayed unmatched. CDR3 length equals 15 residues. The germline V gene has CDR1 SGHVS and CDR2 FQNEAQ. CDR3 nucleotide sequence: TGTGCCAGCAGCCATGACAGGGGGCGCGCCACTGAAGCTTTCTTT. Translated: CASSHDRGRATEAFF.

This chain links TRBV25-1 with TRBJ1-2; unclear D gene. Germline V gene sequence: CDR1 MGHDK, CDR2 SYGVNS. The CDR3 contains 16 residues. V lost 6 bases to trimming and J lost 5 bases, with 22 bases between them. CDR3 bases: TGTGCCAGCAGCGAGGGCGGCAGGAGAAAACGGTATGGCTACACCTTC. This gives the protein CASSEGGRRKRYGYTF.

CDR3 in amino acids: CSARDRRGRSGYTF. The DNA for the CDR3 is TGCAGTGCTAGAGATCGTAGAGGGAGGTCTGGCTACACCTTC. V is TRBV20-1 and J is TRBJ1-2; D not certain. This CDR3 region has 14 residues. Germline lookup yields CDR1 DFQATT and CDR2 SNEGSKA (reference sequence). The germline V and J ends were trimmed by 0 bases and 7 bases, with 15 bases remaining between them.

This clonotype showed up many times. The CDR3 region has the DNA TGTGCCTGGAGAAGCGGGGAAGGTCAGCCCCAGCATTTT. Its protein is CAWRSGEGQPQHF. V usage is TRBV30 and J usage is TRBJ1-5, with D hard to call. CDR1 is GTSNPN and CDR2 is SVGIG in the germline V gene (reference sequence). V was clipped by 3 bases and J by 6 bases, with 12 bases between them. The CDR3 covers 13 residues.

This clonotype was observed at least ten times. The chain has TRBV13 and TRBJ2-5; D is unresolved. The length of the CDR3 is 11 residues. Germline CDR1 and CDR2: PRHDT and FYEKMQ (reference sequence). V lost 5 bases, J lost 1 base, and 2 bases lay in between. CDR3 DNA sequence: TGTGCCAGCAGCGCCCAAGAGACCCAGTACTTC. It specifies CASSAQETQYF.